This entry is about one T cell receptor beta chain. No antigen is known for it. There are no base qualities to consult, and no much larger clone falls within one base. Patients with autoimmune disease history or receiving systemic immunosuppression were excluded from the trial. Peripheral blood for TCR sequencing was drawn from every dose cohort at baseline, at cycle 4 day 1 and at cycle 7 day 1. Samples were obtained from an open-label, multicenter, first-in-human phase I dose-escalation trial of ivuxolimab. Adults with locally advanced or metastatic head and neck squamous cell, hepatocellular, melanoma or renal cell carcinoma were enrolled in the trial. Before TCR sequencing, CD4+ and CD8+ T cells were separately sorted from peripheral blood. For sequencing of the TCRbeta CDR3 region, genomic DNA was extracted from the sorted cells. TCRbeta CDR3 regions were sequenced using the immunoSEQ Assay. In TCRdb, the immuneACCESS table is reduced to in-frame sequences with V and J assigned. These tables do not hold every clone; where another copy was compared, an unresolved V gene accounts for under half, and the others remain unexplained. The sample records more than 55,000 clones, 89% of which are singletons. Together, the top ten hold approximately 10% of the sample.

The record originates from a study of OX40 agonist ivuxolimab in advanced cancers. For the study in its entirety: The costimulatory receptor OX40 (CD134) was targeted by ivuxolimab, a fully human IgG2 agonistic monoclonal antibody. In the dose-escalation cohort, 70% to 90% of patients were male, and the mean age was roughly 60 years with a range of roughly 20 to 85. Intravenous ivuxolimab was administered to patients every 2 weeks at six dose levels: 0.01, 0.1, 0.3, 1.5, 3 and 10 mg/kg. The paper covers the monotherapy dose-escalation part of the phase I ivuxolimab trial, which included N of about 50 patients. Three dose-escalation patients achieved partial responses, one with hepatocellular carcinoma and two with cutaneous melanoma. Prior anti-PD-1, anti-PD-L1 or anti-CTLA-4 therapy was permitted, and approximately 39% of dose-escalation patients had received checkpoint inhibitors. Of the approximately 50 dose-escalation patients, hepatocellular carcinoma was present in approximately 20, melanoma in approximately 15, renal cell carcinoma in 9 and head and neck cancer in 9. The point of sequencing TCRbeta in the periphery was to test whether ivuxolimab changed TCR sequence diversity and drove clonal T-cell expansion. General findings and caveats noted by the study authors: At doses of 0.1 to 3.0 mg/kg, clonal expansion of both CD4+ and CD8+ T cells in blood was seen between baseline and week 6. Antigen specificity was not determined for the clonally expanded peripheral T cells. Low levels of normalized T-cell clonal expansion were also seen in some patients who did not respond. After ivuxolimab, more expanded clones were found on average in CD8+ T cells than in CD4+ T cells. In the 0.1-3.0 mg/kg groups, partial responders were among the patients with the lowest normalized peripheral clonal expansion, particularly in CD8+ T cells.

This clonotype originated in an adult with an advanced solid tumor such as melanoma, head and neck, liver or kidney cancer. Sample: CD4+ or CD8+ T cells sorted from blood, taken in a trial of the OX40 agonist ivuxolimab.

The CDR3 is CSVVDRVLQETQYF. The nucleotide sequence is TGCAGCGTTGTAGACAGGGTCCTCCAAGAGACCCAGTACTTC. Recombination connected TRBV29-1 to TRBJ2-5, and 7 bases in between align with TRBD1. CDR1 and CDR2 (SQVTM, ANQGSEA) derive from the germline V gene. Germline trimming amounts to 4 bases on V and 1 base on J, with 6 as the count of junction bases outside the gene matches. From the cysteine through the phenylalanine, the CDR3 covers 14 amino acids. This entry keeps only the CDR3 DNA: 42 bases, framed from base 1.